This TCR beta chain was captured in a study of control samples from healthy donors and cancer patients. V lost 0 bases and J 9 bases, leaving 19 bases between the germline ends. The CDR3 totals 16 residues. Germline loops: CDR1 SGHRS, CDR2 YFSETQ. Here immunoSEQ multiplex PCR was the method, and the copy in TCRdb shows in-frame clones only, minus some. Of under 65,000 clones listed, 80% to 95% are singletons. The rearrangement links TRBV5-1 to TRBJ2-1; D is perhaps TRBD1 (7 bases). The sequenced sample was PBMCs. The clonotype was recovered from a man in his thirties or forties with colorectal cancer. As DNA, the CDR3 is TGCGCCAGCAGCTTGGGGGGAGGACAGGCCTCGAGTGAGCAGTTCTTC. Its translation is CASSLGGGQASSEQFF.